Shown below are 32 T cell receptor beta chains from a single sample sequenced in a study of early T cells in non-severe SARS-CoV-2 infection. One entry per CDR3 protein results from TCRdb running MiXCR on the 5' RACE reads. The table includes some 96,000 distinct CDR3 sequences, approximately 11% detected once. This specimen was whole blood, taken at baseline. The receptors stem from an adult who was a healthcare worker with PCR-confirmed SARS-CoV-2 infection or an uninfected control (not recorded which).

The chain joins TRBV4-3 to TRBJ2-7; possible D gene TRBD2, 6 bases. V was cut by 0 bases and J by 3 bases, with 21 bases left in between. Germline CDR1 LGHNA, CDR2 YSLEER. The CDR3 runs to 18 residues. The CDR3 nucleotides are TGCGCCAGCAGCCAAGATCTTTATCGGGAGCCTTACTTCTACGAGCAGTACTTC. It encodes CASSQDLYREPYFYEQYF.

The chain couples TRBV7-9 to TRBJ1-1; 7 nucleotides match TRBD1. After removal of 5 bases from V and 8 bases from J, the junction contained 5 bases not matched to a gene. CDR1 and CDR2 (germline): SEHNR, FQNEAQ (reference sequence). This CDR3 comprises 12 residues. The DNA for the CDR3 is TGTGCCAGCAGCGTGACAGGGATGGAAGCTTTCTTT. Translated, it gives CASSVTGMEAFF.

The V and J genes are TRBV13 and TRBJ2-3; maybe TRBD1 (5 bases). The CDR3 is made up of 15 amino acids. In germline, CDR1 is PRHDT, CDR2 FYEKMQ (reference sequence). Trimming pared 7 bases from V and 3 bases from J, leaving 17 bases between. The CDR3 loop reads CASTERGRATDTQYF. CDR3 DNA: TGTGCCAGCACCGAAAGGGGCAGGGCGACAGATACGCAGTATTTT.

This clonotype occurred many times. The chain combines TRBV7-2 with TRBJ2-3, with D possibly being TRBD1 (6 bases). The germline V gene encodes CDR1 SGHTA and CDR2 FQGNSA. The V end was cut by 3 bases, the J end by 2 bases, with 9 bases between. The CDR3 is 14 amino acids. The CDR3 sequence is CASSFYRDTDTQYF. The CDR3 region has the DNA TGTGCCAGCAGCTTTTACAGGGACACAGATACGCAGTATTTT.

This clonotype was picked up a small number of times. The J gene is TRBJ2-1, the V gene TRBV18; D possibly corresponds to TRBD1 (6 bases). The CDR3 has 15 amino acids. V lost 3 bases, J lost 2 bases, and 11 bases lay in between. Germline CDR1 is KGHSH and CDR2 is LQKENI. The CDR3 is CASSPRTETYNEQFF. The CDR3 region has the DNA TGTGCCAGCTCACCTCGGACAGAGACCTACAATGAGCAGTTCTTC.

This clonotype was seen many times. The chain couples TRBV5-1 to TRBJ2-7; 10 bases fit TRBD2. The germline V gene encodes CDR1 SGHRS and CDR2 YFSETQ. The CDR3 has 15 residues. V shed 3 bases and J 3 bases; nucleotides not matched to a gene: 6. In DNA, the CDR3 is TGCGCCAGCAGCTACGCTAGCGGGAGTATCTACGAGCAGTACTTC. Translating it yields CASSYASGSIYEQYF.

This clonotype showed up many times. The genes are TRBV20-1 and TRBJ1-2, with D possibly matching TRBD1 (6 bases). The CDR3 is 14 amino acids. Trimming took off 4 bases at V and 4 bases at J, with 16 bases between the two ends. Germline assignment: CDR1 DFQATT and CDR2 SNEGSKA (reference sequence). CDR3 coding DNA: TGCAGTGCTAATAGAGGGGGGATAAGCTATGGCTACACCTTC. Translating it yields CSANRGGISYGYTF.

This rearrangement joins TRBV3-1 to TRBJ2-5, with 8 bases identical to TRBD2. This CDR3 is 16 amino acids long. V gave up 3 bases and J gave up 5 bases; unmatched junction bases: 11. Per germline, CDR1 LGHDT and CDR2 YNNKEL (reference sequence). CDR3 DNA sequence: TGTGCCAGCAGCCACTGGGAGGCTAGCGGGTCCGAGACCCAGTACTTC. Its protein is CASSHWEASGSETQYF.

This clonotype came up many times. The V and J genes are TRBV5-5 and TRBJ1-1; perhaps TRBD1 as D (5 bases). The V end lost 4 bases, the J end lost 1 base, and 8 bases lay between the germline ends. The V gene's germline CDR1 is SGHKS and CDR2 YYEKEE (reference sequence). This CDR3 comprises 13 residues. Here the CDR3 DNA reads TGTGCCAGCAGCCCGGGACCGAACACTGAAGCTTTCTTT. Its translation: CASSPGPNTEAFF.

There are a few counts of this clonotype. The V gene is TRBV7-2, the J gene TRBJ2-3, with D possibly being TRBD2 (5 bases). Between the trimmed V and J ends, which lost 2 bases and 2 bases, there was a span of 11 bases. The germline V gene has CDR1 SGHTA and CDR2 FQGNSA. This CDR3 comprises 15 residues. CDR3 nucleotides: TGTGCCAGCAGCTTAAGCGGACCGACCACAGATACGCAGTATTTT. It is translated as CASSLSGPTTDTQYF.

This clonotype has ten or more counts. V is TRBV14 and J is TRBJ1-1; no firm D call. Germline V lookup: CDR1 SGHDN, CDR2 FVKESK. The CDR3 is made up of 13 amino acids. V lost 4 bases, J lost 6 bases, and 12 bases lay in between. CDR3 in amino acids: CASSPARGAEAFF. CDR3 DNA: TGTGCCAGCAGCCCAGCCCGCGGGGCTGAAGCTTTCTTT.

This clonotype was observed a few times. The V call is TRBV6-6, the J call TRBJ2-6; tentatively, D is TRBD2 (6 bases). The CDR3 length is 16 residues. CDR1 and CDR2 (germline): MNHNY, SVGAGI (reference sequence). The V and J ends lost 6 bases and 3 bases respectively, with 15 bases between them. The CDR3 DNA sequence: TGTGCCAGCAGCCCAGGTTGGAGGGATGGGGCCAACGTCCTGACTTTC. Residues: CASSPGWRDGANVLTF.

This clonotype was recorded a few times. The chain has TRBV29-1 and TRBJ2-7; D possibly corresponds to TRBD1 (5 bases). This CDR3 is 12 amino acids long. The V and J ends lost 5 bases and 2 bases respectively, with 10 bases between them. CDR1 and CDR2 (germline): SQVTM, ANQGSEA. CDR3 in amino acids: CSVSTGAYEQYF. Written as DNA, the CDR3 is TGCAGCGTTTCAACAGGTGCCTACGAGCAGTACTTC.

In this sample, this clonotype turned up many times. CDR3 nucleotides: TGTGCCAGCAGTTTATCGAGGGGGAAATACTCCTACAATGAGCAGTTCTTC. Translation: CASSLSRGKYSYNEQFF. The chain is built from TRBV27 and TRBJ2-1, with D maybe TRBD1 (6 bases). The germline V and J ends were trimmed by 0 bases and 0 bases, with 12 bases remaining between them. Germline V gene data show CDR1 as MNHEY and CDR2 as SMNVEV (reference sequence). This CDR3 contains 17 residues.

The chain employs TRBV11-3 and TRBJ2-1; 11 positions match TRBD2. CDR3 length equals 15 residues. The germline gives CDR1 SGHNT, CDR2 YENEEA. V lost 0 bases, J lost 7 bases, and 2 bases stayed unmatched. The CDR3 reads CASSLELAGVNEQFF. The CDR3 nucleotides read TGTGCCAGCAGCTTAGAACTAGCGGGGGTTAATGAGCAGTTCTTC. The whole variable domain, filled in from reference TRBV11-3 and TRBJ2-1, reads EAGVVQSPRYKIIEKKQPVAFWCNPISGHNTLYWYLQNLGQGPELLIRYENEEAVDDSQLPKDRFSAERLKGVDSTLKIQPAELGDSAVYLCASSLELAGVNEQFFGPGTRLTVL.

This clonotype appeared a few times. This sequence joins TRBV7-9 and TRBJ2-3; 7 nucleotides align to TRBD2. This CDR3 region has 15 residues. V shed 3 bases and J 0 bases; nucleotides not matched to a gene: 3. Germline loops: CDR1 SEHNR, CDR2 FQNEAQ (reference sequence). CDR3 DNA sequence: TGTGCCAGCAGCTTGGTGCGGGGGAGCACAGATACGCAGTATTTT. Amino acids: CASSLVRGSTDTQYF.

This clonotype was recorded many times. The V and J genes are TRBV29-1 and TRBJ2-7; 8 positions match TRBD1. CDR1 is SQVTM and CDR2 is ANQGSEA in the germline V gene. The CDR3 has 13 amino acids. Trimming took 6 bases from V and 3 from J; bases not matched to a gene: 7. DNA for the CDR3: TGCAGCGTCTCCCCCGGGACAGGCTACGAGCAGTACTTC. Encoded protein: CSVSPGTGYEQYF.

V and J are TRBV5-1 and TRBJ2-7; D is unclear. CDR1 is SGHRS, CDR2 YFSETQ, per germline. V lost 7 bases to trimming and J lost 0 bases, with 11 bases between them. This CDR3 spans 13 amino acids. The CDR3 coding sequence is TGCGCCAGCGCGGTTTCGCTCTCCTACGAGCAGTACTTC. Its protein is CASAVSLSYEQYF.

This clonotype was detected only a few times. The CDR3 here is CASSSLTSGGPTGELFF. The CDR3, as DNA: TGTGCCAGCAGCTCCCTGACTAGCGGGGGCCCCACCGGGGAGCTGTTTTTT. The gene calls are TRBV7-3 and TRBJ2-2; the match to TRBD2 covers 12 bases. With V trimmed by 4 bases and J by 4 bases, 7 bases remained unmatched. Looked up from germline, CDR1 is SGHTA and CDR2 is FQGTGA. The CDR3 is 17 residues long.

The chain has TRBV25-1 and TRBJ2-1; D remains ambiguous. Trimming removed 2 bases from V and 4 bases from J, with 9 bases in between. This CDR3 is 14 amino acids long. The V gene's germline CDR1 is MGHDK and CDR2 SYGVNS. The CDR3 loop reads CASSEKSGYNEQFF. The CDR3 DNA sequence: TGTGCCAGCAGTGAAAAATCCGGATACAATGAGCAGTTCTTC.

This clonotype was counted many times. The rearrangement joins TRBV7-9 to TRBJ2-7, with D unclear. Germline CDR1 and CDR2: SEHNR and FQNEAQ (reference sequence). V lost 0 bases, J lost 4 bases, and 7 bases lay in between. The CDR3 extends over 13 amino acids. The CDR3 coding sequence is TGTGCCAGCAGCTTAGCCACCCAGTACGAGCAGTACTTC. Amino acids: CASSLATQYEQYF. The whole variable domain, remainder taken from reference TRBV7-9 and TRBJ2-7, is DTGVSQNPRHKITKRGQNVTFRCDPISEHNRLYWYRQTLGQGPEFLTYFQNEAQLEKSRLLSDRFSAERPKGSFSTLEIQRTEQGDSAMYLCASSLATQYEQYFGPGTRLTVT.

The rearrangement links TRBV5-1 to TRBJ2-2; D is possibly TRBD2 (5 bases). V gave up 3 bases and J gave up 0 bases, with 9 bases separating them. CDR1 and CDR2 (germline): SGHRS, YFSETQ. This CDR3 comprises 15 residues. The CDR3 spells CASSSSGTNTGELFF. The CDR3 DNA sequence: TGCGCCAGCAGCTCGAGCGGAACGAACACCGGGGAGCTGTTTTTT.

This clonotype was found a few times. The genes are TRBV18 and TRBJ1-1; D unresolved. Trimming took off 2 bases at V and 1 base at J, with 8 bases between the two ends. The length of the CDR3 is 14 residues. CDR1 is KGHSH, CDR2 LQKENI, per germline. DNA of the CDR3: TGTGCCAGCTCACCAGTTACCGAGAACACTGAAGCTTTCTTT. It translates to CASSPVTENTEAFF. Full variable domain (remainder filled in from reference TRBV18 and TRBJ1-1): NAGVMQNPRHLVRRRGQEARLRCSPMKGHSHVYWYRQLPEEGLKFMVYLQKENIIDESGMPKERFSAEFPKEGPSILRIQQVVRGDSAAYFCASSPVTENTEAFFGQGTRLTVV.

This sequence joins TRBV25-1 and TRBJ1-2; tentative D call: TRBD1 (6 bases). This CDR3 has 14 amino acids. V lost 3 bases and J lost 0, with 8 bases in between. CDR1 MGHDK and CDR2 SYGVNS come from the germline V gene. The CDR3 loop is CASSEAGANYGYTF. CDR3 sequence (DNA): TGTGCCAGCAGTGAGGCAGGGGCTAACTATGGCTACACCTTC.

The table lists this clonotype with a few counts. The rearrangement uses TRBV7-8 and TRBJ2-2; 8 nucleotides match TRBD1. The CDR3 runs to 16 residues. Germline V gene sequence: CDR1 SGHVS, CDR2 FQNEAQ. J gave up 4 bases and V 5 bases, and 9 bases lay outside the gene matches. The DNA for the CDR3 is TGTGCCAGCAGCCATATTGGACAGGGAAGCACCGGGGAGCTGTTTTTT. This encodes CASSHIGQGSTGELFF.

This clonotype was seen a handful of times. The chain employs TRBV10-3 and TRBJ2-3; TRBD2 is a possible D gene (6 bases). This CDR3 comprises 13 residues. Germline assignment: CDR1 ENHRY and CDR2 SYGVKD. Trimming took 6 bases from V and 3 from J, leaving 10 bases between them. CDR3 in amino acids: CAIRDYPTDTQYF. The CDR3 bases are TGTGCCATCAGGGACTACCCAACAGATACGCAGTATTTT.

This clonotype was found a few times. The CDR3 DNA sequence: TGTGCCAGCAGCGCCTGGGACAGTAATTCACCCCTCCACTTT. This translates into CASSAWDSNSPLHF. The V call is TRBV7-9, the J call TRBJ1-6, with 7 bases that match TRBD1. Germline CDR1 and CDR2: SEHNR and FQNEAQ (reference sequence). This CDR3 contains 14 residues. V dropped 5 bases and J dropped 6; count of bases not matched to a gene: 4.

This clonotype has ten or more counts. CDR3 sequence: CASSPIPSSYEQYF. The CDR3 bases are TGTGCCAGCTCACCTATCCCTTCCTCCTACGAGCAGTACTTC. The chain is built from TRBV18 and TRBJ2-7; D ambiguous. Trimming stripped 3 bases from V and 0 bases from J, with 9 bases between. This CDR3 spans 14 amino acids. Germline lookup yields CDR1 KGHSH and CDR2 LQKENI.

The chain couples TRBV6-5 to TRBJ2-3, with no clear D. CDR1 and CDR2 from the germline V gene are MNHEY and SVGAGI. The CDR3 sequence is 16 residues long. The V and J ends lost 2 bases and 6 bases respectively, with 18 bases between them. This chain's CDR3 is CASSYRLGFRMDTQYF. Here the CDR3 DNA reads TGTGCCAGCAGTTACCGTTTGGGCTTCCGAATGGATACGCAGTATTTT.

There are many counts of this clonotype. The CDR3 is CASRKETGTGANTEAFF. The CDR3 bases are TGTGCCAGTAGGAAAGAAACCGGGACAGGGGCGAACACTGAAGCTTTCTTT. This rearrangement joins TRBV19 to TRBJ1-1; 10 bases agree with TRBD1. Germline values: CDR1 LNHDA, CDR2 SQIVND (reference sequence). V was pared by 6 bases and J by 1 base, with 11 bases of the junction left unmatched. CDR3 length: 17 amino acids.

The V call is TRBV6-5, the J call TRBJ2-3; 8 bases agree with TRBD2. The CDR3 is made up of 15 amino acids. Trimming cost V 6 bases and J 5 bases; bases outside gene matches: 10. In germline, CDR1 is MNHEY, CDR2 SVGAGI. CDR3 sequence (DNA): TGTGCCAGCAGCATAACCAGCGGGGGTCGAGATACGCAGTATTTT. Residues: CASSITSGGRDTQYF.

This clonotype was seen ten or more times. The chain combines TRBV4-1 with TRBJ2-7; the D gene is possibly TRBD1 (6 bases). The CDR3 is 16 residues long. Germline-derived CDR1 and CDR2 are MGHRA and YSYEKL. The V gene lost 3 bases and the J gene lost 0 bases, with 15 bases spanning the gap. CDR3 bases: TGCGCCAGCAGCCACCCTCGGGACACCCTCTCCTACGAGCAGTACTTC. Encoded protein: CASSHPRDTLSYEQYF.